The following is a TCR beta chain sequence with its context. Its antigen is not identified. The sample comes from a study of T cells expressing NK-cell markers. Overall study context: Sequencing of TCR beta repertoires drew on sorted CD3+CD56+NKG2C+, CD3+CD56+NKG2C- and CD3+CD56-NKG2C+ T cells. Seven HCMV-seropositive donors and one seronegative donor made up the eight sequenced donors.

Reprocessing the 5' RACE reads, TCRdb reports a single entry for every CDR3 protein and omits DNA. Recorded for this sample: 450,000 to 600,000 distinct CDR3 sequences. The CDR3 sequence is 17 residues long. Study-wide results and caveats: The study did not resolve the HCMV specificity of expanded NKG2C+ T cell clones.

The sequencing input was blood T cells: a sorted CD56 or NKG2C T cell subset, CD4+ or CD8+ T cells, or bulk PBMC T cells (not recorded which). The clonotype was recovered from a man between 18 and 35 years old in good health. The rearrangement joins TRBV12-3 or TRBV12-4 to TRBJ2-5; TCRdb indicates TRBD2, and absent DNA this call remains unverified. CDR3 in amino acids: CASSLRLAGASAETQYF.